The 17 T cell receptor beta chains in this list originate from one sample, sequenced in a study of T cell changes during pregnancy in multiple sclerosis. The repertoire was sequenced with immunoSEQ multiplex PCR; TCRdb's copy has only in-frame clones and lacks some. The data contain 40,000 to 45,000 clones, 80% to 95% of them singletons. Sequencing was performed on peripheral blood. These receptor sequences come from a female donor with multiple sclerosis, enrolled in a pregnancy study.

The chain combines TRBV19 with TRBJ2-1; possibly TRBD1 for D (5 bases). From germline, CDR1 is LNHDA and CDR2 SQIVND (reference sequence). The V end was cut by 0 bases, the J end by 9 bases, with 9 bases between. This CDR3 spans 13 amino acids. The CDR3 reads CASSIEQGIEQFF. DNA of the CDR3: TGTGCCAGTAGTATAGAGCAGGGAATTGAGCAGTTCTTC.

The rearrangement uses TRBV4-3 and TRBJ2-5; D possibly uses TRBD1 or TRBD2 (6 bases each). Between the trimmed V and J ends, which lost 6 bases and 1 base, there was a span of 15 bases. Germline CDR1 and CDR2: LGHNA and YSLEER. The CDR3 totals 15 residues. CDR3 sequence (DNA): TGCGCCAGCAGGCCAGGGACGGGGGCCCAAGAGACCCAGTACTTC. The encoded protein is CASRPGTGAQETQYF.

The chain combines TRBV25-1 with TRBJ1-1, with 9 bases fitting TRBD1. V gave up 6 bases and J gave up 11 bases; unmatched junction bases: 7. The CDR3 has 12 residues. The germline CDR1 and CDR2 sequences are MGHDK and SYGVNS. The CDR3 DNA sequence: TGTGCCAGCAGAGGCCGGGACAGGGACGCTTTCTTT. It translates to CASRGRDRDAFF.

The chain couples TRBV7-6 to TRBJ2-3; D remains unclear. This CDR3 has 14 residues. The germline V gene has CDR1 SGHVS and CDR2 FNYEAQ. V dropped 5 bases and J dropped 4 bases, with 13 bases sitting between them. The CDR3 coding sequence is TGTGCCAGCAGCCTCCGCTCTGTAGCAGATACGCAGTATTTT. Protein product: CASSLRSVADTQYF.

The chain recombines TRBV30 with TRBJ1-1; D not certain. Germline CDR1 and CDR2: GTSNPN and SVGIG (reference sequence). V dropped 2 bases and J dropped 10 bases, with 11 bases sitting between them. The length of the CDR3 is 11 residues. The CDR3 loop is CAWSLITPAFF. The CDR3 coding sequence is TGTGCCTGGAGTTTAATCACCCCAGCTTTCTTT. The full variable domain, completed using reference TRBV30 and TRBJ1-1, is SQTIHQWPATLVQPVGSPLSLECTVEGTSNPNLYWYRQAAGRGLQLLFYSVGIGQISSEVPQNLSASRPQDRQFILSSKKLLLSDSGFYLCAWSLITPAFFGQGTRLTVV.

As DNA, the CDR3 is TGTGCCAGCAGTGGGGGGGTGGGACAAGGTCTCTACAATGAGCAGTTCTTC. Translated, it gives CASSGGVGQGLYNEQFF. The chain couples TRBV6-1 to TRBJ2-1, with D tentatively TRBD1 or TRBD2 (6 bases each). In germline, CDR1 is MNHNS, CDR2 SASEGT. The CDR3 spans 17 residues. V was trimmed by 4 bases and J by 3 bases, leaving 19 bases between them.

The chain combines TRBV6-6 with TRBJ2-5; 11 bases agree with TRBD2. Germline assignment: CDR1 MNHNY and CDR2 SVGAGI (reference sequence). V was pared by 5 bases and J by 2 bases, with 7 bases of the junction left unmatched. The CDR3 is 16 amino acids. The DNA of the CDR3 is TGTGCCAGCAGTCCGGGACTAGCGGCAGCTCAAGAGACCCAGTACTTC. Its translation is CASSPGLAAAQETQYF.

The CDR3: CASSVGGSSGSANTGELFF. CDR3 in DNA: TGTGCCAGCAGCGTAGGCGGGTCTAGCGGGAGTGCGAACACCGGGGAGCTGTTTTTT. V is TRBV9 and J is TRBJ2-2; TRBD2 agrees at 10 bases. Looked up from germline, CDR1 is SGDLS and CDR2 is YYNGEE. Trimming removed 0 bases from V and 0 bases from J; junction bases left unmatched: 8. The CDR3 has 19 residues.

This rearrangement joins TRBV4-1 to TRBJ2-3, with 9 positions matching TRBD2. The CDR3 is 16 residues long. Germline CDR1 MGHRA, CDR2 YSYEKL. V lost 6 bases to trimming and J lost 0 bases; unmatched junction nucleotides: 7. DNA of the CDR3: TGCGCCAGCAGGCCCAGCGGGAGGTTTAGCACAGATACGCAGTATTTT. This codes for CASRPSGRFSTDTQYF.

The chain is built from TRBV6-5 and TRBJ1-1; the D gene is possibly TRBD1 (5 bases). The CDR3 totals 16 residues. Germline-derived CDR1 and CDR2 are MNHEY and SVGAGI. Trimming removed 0 bases at V and 6 bases at J, with 17 bases between. The CDR3 is CASSYSWGGIRAEAFF. The CDR3 nucleotides read TGTGCCAGCAGTTACTCCTGGGGCGGAATAAGGGCTGAAGCTTTCTTT.

This sequence joins TRBV18 and TRBJ1-1, with D tentatively TRBD1 (5 bases). Trimming removed 0 bases at V and 6 bases at J, with 14 bases between. This CDR3 is built from 15 residues. CDR1 and CDR2 from the germline V gene are KGHSH and LQKENI. The CDR3 loop reads CASSPPARKGAEAFF. CDR3 coding DNA: TGTGCCAGCTCACCACCTGCACGGAAAGGGGCTGAAGCTTTCTTT.

V usage is TRBV11-1 and J usage is TRBJ2-5; 9 nucleotides agree with TRBD2. Germline V lookup: CDR1 SGHAT, CDR2 FQDESV (reference sequence). The CDR3 runs 13 residues. The trim removed 5 bases at V and 5 bases at J, leaving 3 bases unmatched. CDR3 loop: CASSRSGGETQYF. CDR3 coding DNA: TGTGCCAGCAGCCGCAGCGGGGGGGAGACCCAGTACTTC. Together with reference TRBV11-1 and TRBJ2-5, the CDR3 gives the full variable domain: EAEVAQSPRYKITEKSQAVAFWCDPISGHATLYWYRQILGQGPELLVQFQDESVVDDSQLPKDRFSAERLKGVDSTLKIQPAELGDSAMYLCASSRSGGETQYFGPGTRLLVL.

The chain carries TRBV28 and TRBJ2-7, with D perhaps matching TRBD1 (5 bases). CDR1 MDHEN and CDR2 SYDVKM come from the germline V gene. The V gene lost 3 bases and the J gene lost 1 base, with 10 bases spanning the gap. The length of the CDR3 is 14 residues. The CDR3 reads CASSFVQESYEQYF. CDR3 coding DNA: TGTGCCAGCAGTTTCGTACAGGAGTCCTACGAGCAGTACTTC. Filled out from reference TRBV28 and TRBJ2-7, the complete variable domain reads DVKVTQSSRYLVKRTGEKVFLECVQDMDHENMFWYRQDPGLGLRLIYFSYDVKMKEKGDIPEGYSVSREKKERFSLILESASTNQTSMYLCASSFVQESYEQYFGPGTRLTVT.

This chain links TRBV6-5 with TRBJ2-3, with a possible D match to TRBD2 (5 bases). V dropped 2 bases and J dropped 2 bases, with 11 bases sitting between them. The CDR3 loop spans 15 amino acids. Germline CDR1 is MNHEY and CDR2 is SVGAGI. In DNA form, the CDR3 reads TGTGCCAGCAGTTACGCAGCGGACTCCACAGATACGCAGTATTTT. Protein product: CASSYAADSTDTQYF.

This clone was observed a single time. Other DNA sequences in the sample encode the same CDR3. The chain is built from TRBV30 and TRBJ2-1, with 9 nucleotides matching TRBD2. V trimming: 2 bases; J trimming: 4 bases; junction bases outside the gene matches: 9. The CDR3 has 16 amino acids. The germline V gene has CDR1 GTSNPN and CDR2 SVGIG (reference sequence). The DNA of the CDR3 is TGTGCCTGGAGTCCTCTAGCGGGAAGCGAATACAATGAGCAGTTCTTC. As protein: CAWSPLAGSEYNEQFF.

The chain uses TRBV18 and TRBJ1-4; D may be TRBD1 (6 bases). CDR1 and CDR2 from the germline V gene are KGHSH and LQKENI. V dropped 6 bases and J dropped 3 bases, with 14 bases sitting between them. There are 15 residues in the CDR3. The CDR3 bases are TGTGCCAGCTCCGAAGGGGGGACGGCTAATGAAAAACTGTTTTTT. Translated: CASSEGGTANEKLFF.

V is TRBV19 and J is TRBJ2-7, with TRBD1 as a possible D gene (5 bases). V was clipped by 4 bases and J by 3 bases, with 10 bases between them. The CDR3 loop spans 13 amino acids. Per the germline V gene, CDR1 is LNHDA and CDR2 is SQIVND (reference sequence). CDR3 residues: CASSKQDDYEQYF. The CDR3 DNA follows: TGTGCCAGTAGTAAACAGGATGACTACGAGCAGTACTTC.